Below, 12 T cell receptor beta chains from the same sample are listed, as sequenced in a study of prognosis after radiotherapy for stage I lung cancer. Starting from genomic DNA, TCR beta CDR3 was amplified through two-round multiplex PCR. Amplification during the initial PCR round employed primers specific to each TRBV and TRBJ gene. TCRdb itself ran the multiplex PCR reads through MiXCR, one entry per CDR3 protein. The sample contains about 14,000 distinct CDR3 sequences, 25% to 30% of which appear only once. The specimen was PBMCs, collected before or after stereotactic body radiation therapy (not recorded which). These receptors were taken from a donor aged 50 or older with non-small cell lung cancer.

This clonotype appeared many times. The chain employs TRBV10-3 and TRBJ1-2; 10 bases are a match to TRBD1. CDR3 size: 15 residues. V dropped 4 bases and J dropped 4; count of bases not matched to a gene: 6. Germline V gene lookup returns CDR1 ENHRY and CDR2 SYGVKD. The CDR3 sequence is CAISGETGGSYGYTF. As DNA, the CDR3 is TGTGCCATCAGTGGGGAGACAGGGGGCTCCTATGGCTACACCTTC.

This chain uses TRBV20-1 with TRBJ2-7; 14 bases are a match to TRBD2. The CDR3 sequence is 18 residues long. The V and J ends lost 5 bases and 6 bases, in that order; junction bases with no gene match: 18. Germline V gives CDR1 DFQATT, CDR2 SNEGSKA (reference sequence). The CDR3 protein is CSALRRLAGGNIGFEQYF. CDR3 nucleotide sequence: TGCAGTGCTTTAAGGAGACTAGCGGGAGGGAACATAGGTTTCGAGCAGTACTTC.

This clonotype rates as medium-sized (0.01 to 0.1%). Written as DNA, the CDR3 is TGTGCCAGCAGTTTACCCCTAGCGGGAGATACCTACGAGCAGTACTTC. Its protein product is CASSLPLAGDTYEQYF. The V call is TRBV28, the J call TRBJ2-7, with 10 positions matching TRBD2. V dropped 2 bases and J dropped 2; count of bases not matched to a gene: 6. Germline CDR1 reads MDHEN; CDR2 reads SYDVKM. The CDR3 loop spans 16 amino acids.

This clonotype appeared many times. The rearrangement uses TRBV7-8 and TRBJ1-3; 7 bases are shared with TRBD1. Losses at the gene ends were 7 bases for V and 3 bases for J; bases not matched to a gene: 12. CDR1 is SGHVS and CDR2 is FQNEAQ in the germline V gene. The CDR3 is made up of 16 amino acids. CDR3 bases: TGTGCCAGCACCTCAACCGCACAGGGGTATGGAAACACCATATATTTT. It yields the protein CASTSTAQGYGNTIYF.

Many counts were recorded for this clonotype. The chain combines TRBV30 with TRBJ2-7; TRBD1 agrees at 10 bases. Germline CDR1 and CDR2: GTSNPN and SVGIG (reference sequence). V lost 3 bases to trimming and J lost 5 bases; unmatched junction nucleotides: 7. The CDR3 has 14 residues. Here the CDR3 DNA reads TGTGCCTGGAGCATGGGACAGGGGTCGGACGAGCAGTACTTC. It specifies CAWSMGQGSDEQYF.

The chain joins TRBV20-1 to TRBJ2-1, with 16 bases that match TRBD2. Germline loops: CDR1 DFQATT, CDR2 SNEGSKA (reference sequence). The CDR3 runs to 16 residues. The V gene end was trimmed by 6 bases and the J gene end by 7 bases; junction bases not matched to a gene: 9. CDR3 protein: CSALGLAGGPGNEQFF. CDR3 bases: TGCAGTGCCCTGGGACTAGCGGGAGGGCCAGGAAATGAGCAGTTCTTC.

Comments on this clonotype: Since a far larger clone is one base different, this is likely a read error. The J gene is TRBJ2-7, the V gene TRBV6-4; D gene unclear. The germline gives CDR1 MRHNA, CDR2 SNTAGT. The CDR3 runs to 14 residues. CDR3 loop: CASSYSPVAYEQYF. The CDR3 DNA reads TGTGCCAGCAGTTACTCGCCAGTGGCCTACGAGCAGTACTTC.

As to this clonotype: The junction does not match germline at one end; this may be a read error. The CDR3 nucleotides are TGTGCCAGCAGTGCAGCCGGGAATTCAACCCTCAACTTT. This encodes CASSAAGNSTLNF. The chain combines TRBV6-2 or TRBV6-3 with TRBJ1-6; D is ambiguous. The CDR3 covers 13 residues. Looked up from germline, CDR1 is MNHEY and CDR2 is SVGEGT.

V usage is TRBV28 and J usage is TRBJ2-7, with D perhaps TRBD1 or TRBD2 (5 bases each). The CDR3 is 14 residues long. Between the trimmed V and J ends, which lost 3 bases and 10 bases, there was a span of 19 bases. Germline V gene sequence: CDR1 MDHEN, CDR2 SYDVKM. In nucleotides, the CDR3 is TGTGCCAGCAGTTTCGGGACCCTCCGTCAGGATCAGTACTTC. It translates to CASSFGTLRQDQYF.

This clonotype was counted many times. The chain employs TRBV20-1 and TRBJ1-5, with TRBD1 matching 9 bases. The CDR3 has 15 residues. Per the germline V gene, CDR1 is DFQATT and CDR2 is SNEGSKA (reference sequence). Unmatched junction bases numbered 8, after V lost 3 bases and J lost 5 bases. The CDR3 region has the DNA TGCAGTGCTAGTTTATCCGGGACAGGGCATCAGCCCCAGCATTTT. Protein sequence: CSASLSGTGHQPQHF.

In this sample, this clonotype turned up many times. The chain carries TRBV20-1 and TRBJ2-3, with D possibly TRBD2 on 6 matching bases. CDR3 length: 15 residues. CDR1 and CDR2 from the germline V gene are DFQATT and SNEGSKA (reference sequence). V was shortened by 1 base and J by 8 bases, with 19 bases between the two germline ends. CDR3 in amino acids: CSARGETRGSVTQYF. DNA for the CDR3: TGCAGTGCTAGAGGCGAAACCCGGGGGTCGGTTACGCAGTATTTT.

This clonotype was observed at least ten times. The chain links TRBV6-2 or TRBV6-3 to TRBJ1-1, with 10 nucleotides matching TRBD1. V lost 5 bases, J lost 11 bases, and 11 bases stayed unmatched. Germline assignment: CDR1 MNHEY and CDR2 SVGEGT. CDR3 length: 14 amino acids. CDR3 protein: CASSRATGGVEAFF. Here the CDR3 DNA reads TGTGCCAGCAGTCGGGCGACAGGGGGCGTCGAGGCTTTCTTT.